Following are 27 T cell receptor beta chains from one sample sequenced in a study of technical replicates of blood from four donors. The repertoire was sequenced with immunoSEQ multiplex PCR; TCRdb's copy has only in-frame clones and lacks some. Of tens of thousands of clones in the sample, 95% to 96% are singletons; the top ten hold less than 0.25%. Sample: T cells isolated from PBMCs. The receptors come from a human donor in good health.

This chain connects TRBV6-5 to TRBJ2-1; D is possibly TRBD1 (6 bases). V was cut by 6 bases and J by 4 bases, with 16 bases left in between. The CDR3 loop spans 15 amino acids. Germline CDR1 MNHEY, CDR2 SVGAGI. The CDR3 reads CASRTGPAKYNEQFF. CDR3 nucleotide sequence: TGTGCCAGCAGGACAGGCCCTGCGAAGTACAATGAGCAGTTCTTC.

The chain employs TRBV5-1 and TRBJ1-2, with 7 bases aligning to TRBD1. This CDR3 is 14 amino acids long. The ends lost 4 bases at V and 4 bases at J; junction bases unmatched: 7. The germline gives CDR1 SGHRS, CDR2 YFSETQ. This CDR3 is CASSGGTAVYGYTF. CDR3 nucleotide sequence: TGCGCCAGCAGCGGGGGGACAGCTGTCTATGGCTACACCTTC.

The chain couples TRBV15 to TRBJ1-3; D gene uncertain. From germline, CDR1 is LNHNV and CDR2 YYDKDF (reference sequence). The V and J ends lost 8 bases and 0 bases respectively, with 8 bases between them. This CDR3 spans 13 amino acids. In DNA, the CDR3 is TGTGCCACCGGGTGGAGCTCTGGAAACACCATATATTTT. Its translation: CATGWSSGNTIYF.

The genes are TRBV15 and TRBJ2-5; TRBD2 might be the D (6 bases). Trimming took off 0 bases at V and 4 bases at J, with 12 bases between the two ends. The CDR3 has 15 amino acids. The germline V gene encodes CDR1 LNHNV and CDR2 YYDKDF (reference sequence). The CDR3 DNA reads TGTGCCACCAGCAGAGAACCCGTGCGGGGAGAGACCCAGTACTTC. Translated, it gives CATSREPVRGETQYF.

The rearrangement links TRBV6-1 to TRBJ1-5; D is ambiguous. This CDR3 spans 15 amino acids. Trimming took 2 bases from V and 5 from J, leaving 13 bases between them. Germline assignment: CDR1 MNHNS and CDR2 SASEGT. The CDR3 here is CASSEFGGVDQPQHF. The CDR3 DNA follows: TGTGCCAGCAGTGAATTCGGTGGAGTCGATCAGCCCCAGCATTTT.

This chain joins TRBV6-5 and TRBJ2-7; D gene uncertain. V lost 7 bases to trimming and J lost 2 bases, with 15 bases between them. CDR3 length equals 14 residues. In germline, CDR1 is MNHEY, CDR2 SVGAGI. CDR3 loop: CASTSRLGTYEQYF. The CDR3 bases are TGTGCCAGCACCTCGAGGTTGGGTACCTACGAGCAGTACTTC.

The V call is TRBV28, the J call TRBJ2-7; the match to TRBD2 covers 8 bases. This CDR3 contains 12 residues. Per the germline V gene, CDR1 is MDHEN and CDR2 is SYDVKM. V trimming: 5 bases; J trimming: 6 bases; junction bases outside the gene matches: 3. The CDR3 protein is CASSGTRSEQYF. For the CDR3, the DNA is TGTGCCAGCAGTGGGACTAGATCCGAGCAGTACTTC.

The chain recombines TRBV6-5 with TRBJ2-7, with 11 nucleotides matching TRBD1. Germline V CDR1 and CDR2: MNHEY, SVGAGI. V was clipped by 2 bases and J by 3 bases; unmatched bases: 3. The CDR3 totals 15 residues. DNA for the CDR3: TGTGCCAGCAGTTACCCGGGACAGGGGGTCTACGAGCAGTACTTC. Translation: CASSYPGQGVYEQYF.

The rearrangement links TRBV5-1 to TRBJ2-7, with 8 bases fitting TRBD1. This CDR3 spans 16 amino acids. Per the germline V gene, CDR1 is SGHRS and CDR2 is YFSETQ. Losses at the gene ends were 2 bases for V and 4 bases for J; bases not matched to a gene: 11. The DNA of the CDR3 is TGCGCCAGCAGCTTATCGCTCGGACAGGGCCTGTACGAGCAGTACTTC. Protein product: CASSLSLGQGLYEQYF.

The rearrangement uses TRBV28 and TRBJ2-7, with TRBD2 identical over 7 bases. The germline V gene encodes CDR1 MDHEN and CDR2 SYDVKM. J gave up 3 bases and V 6 bases, and 11 bases lay outside the gene matches. This CDR3 has 15 residues. The DNA of the CDR3 is TGTGCCAGCAGAGAGCACATAACGGGAGGCTACGAGCAGTACTTC. Amino acid sequence: CASREHITGGYEQYF.

This chain links TRBV11-2 with TRBJ2-7; D possibly corresponds to TRBD1 (5 bases). CDR3 size: 13 residues. Germline V gene lookup returns CDR1 SGHAT and CDR2 FQNNGV. Trimming stripped 2 bases from V and 7 bases from J, with 12 bases between. The CDR3 sequence: CASSLNRGLEQYF. The CDR3 coding sequence is TGTGCCAGCAGCTTAAATAGGGGCTTGGAGCAGTACTTC.

This chain uses TRBV10-1 with TRBJ2-1; maybe TRBD2 (5 bases). Trimming took 5 bases from V and 7 from J, leaving 12 bases between them. The CDR3 is 13 residues long. Germline V CDR1 and CDR2: WNHNN, SYGVQD (reference sequence). CDR3 loop: CASSSLAGNEQFF. The CDR3 coding sequence is TGCGCCAGCAGTAGCCTAGCTGGGAATGAGCAGTTCTTC.

The rearrangement joins TRBV12-5 to TRBJ2-7, with D possibly TRBD2 on 5 matching bases. Deletions cut 0 bases from V and 1 base from J, with 10 bases between. The CDR3 consists of 15 residues. Germline V gives CDR1 LGHNT, CDR2 FRNRAP. DNA for the CDR3: TGTGCTAGTGGTTTGGTACTTCGAGGGTCCTACGAGCAGTACTTC. This gives the protein CASGLVLRGSYEQYF.

Details on this clone: Other DNA sequences from this sample encode an identical CDR3 as well. V and J are TRBV9 and TRBJ1-2; D remains ambiguous. CDR3 length: 13 residues. The germline V gene has CDR1 SGDLS and CDR2 YYNGEE. V was shortened by 3 bases and J by 2 bases, with 8 bases between the two germline ends. The CDR3 nucleotides are TGTGCCAGCAGCGCGGGAGCGAACTATGGCTACACCTTC. This codes for CASSAGANYGYTF. Using reference TRBV9 and TRBJ1-2 for the parts outside the CDR3, the full variable domain is DSGVTQTPKHLITATGQRVTLRCSPRSGDLSVYWYQQSLDQGLQFLIQYYNGEERAKGNILERFSAQQFPDLHSELNLSSLELGDSALYFCASSAGANYGYTFGSGTRLTVV.

The chain uses TRBV19 and TRBJ2-7, with 7 positions matching TRBD2. The CDR3 covers 15 residues. Looked up from germline, CDR1 is LNHDA and CDR2 is SQIVND (reference sequence). J was trimmed by 2 bases and V by 5 bases; bases with no gene match: 9. CDR3 bases: TGTGCCAGTAGTCCGCAAGCGGGGCTAACCTACGAGCAGTACTTC. Residues: CASSPQAGLTYEQYF.

The chain is built from TRBV11-3 and TRBJ2-7; TRBD2 matches 10 bases. Trimming cost V 4 bases and J 9 bases; bases outside gene matches: 6. This CDR3 contains 13 residues. Germline V gene sequence: CDR1 SGHNT, CDR2 YENEEA. Here the CDR3 DNA reads TGTGCCAGCAGCTCGGGACTAGCGTCCGGGCAGTACTTC. Its translation: CASSSGLASGQYF.

The chain joins TRBV19 to TRBJ1-6; D is possibly TRBD1 (6 bases). The CDR3 is 16 amino acids. V lost 3 bases and J 2 bases, leaving 11 bases between the germline ends. The germline gives CDR1 LNHDA, CDR2 SQIVND (reference sequence). CDR3 bases: TGTGCCAGTAGTATGACAGGAATTACCTATAATTCACCCCTCCACTTT. Translation: CASSMTGITYNSPLHF.

V gene TRBV5-4 combines with J gene TRBJ2-1; D gene ambiguous. CDR3 length equals 15 residues. Looked up from germline, CDR1 is SGHNT and CDR2 is YYREEE (reference sequence). V was trimmed by 2 bases and J by 4 bases, leaving 13 bases between them. CDR3 nucleotide sequence: TGTGCCAGCAGCTTACCAGTAACCTCTTACAATGAGCAGTTCTTC. This encodes CASSLPVTSYNEQFF.

The chain couples TRBV27 to TRBJ2-1; the D gene is possibly TRBD2 (6 bases). This CDR3 is built from 15 residues. CDR1 is MNHEY, CDR2 SMNVEV, per germline (reference sequence). Trimming removed 3 bases from V and 5 bases from J, with 14 bases in between. In nucleotides, the CDR3 is TGTGCCAGCAGTTTTTCGGGACTTAATAACAATGAGCAGTTCTTC. Amino acids: CASSFSGLNNNEQFF.

The chain links TRBV5-1 to TRBJ1-2; D gene unclear. Trimming pared 0 bases from V and 2 bases from J, leaving 8 bases between. The CDR3 runs 14 residues. CDR1 is SGHRS and CDR2 is YFSETQ in the germline V gene. This CDR3 reads CASSLDSLNYGYTF. The CDR3 DNA is TGCGCCAGCAGCTTGGACAGCTTAAACTATGGCTACACCTTC.

This clone came up once. The V call is TRBV5-4, the J call TRBJ1-1; 9 nucleotides align to TRBD1. The V gene's germline CDR1 is SGHNT and CDR2 YYREEE (reference sequence). J was trimmed by 4 bases and V by 4 bases; bases with no gene match: 5. CDR3 length: 14 amino acids. The CDR3 DNA reads TGTGCCAGCAGCGGGGAGACAGGGGGCACTGAAGCTTTCTTT. Amino acids: CASSGETGGTEAFF. Supplemented by reference TRBV5-4 and TRBJ1-1, the full variable domain reads ETGVTQSPTHLIKTRGQQVTLRCSSQSGHNTVSWYQQALGQGPQFIFQYYREEENGRGNFPPRFSGLQFPNYSSELNVNALELDDSALYLCASSGETGGTEAFFGQGTRLTVV.

The chain joins TRBV4-1 to TRBJ1-2; D is perhaps TRBD1 (5 bases). The V end was cut by 0 bases, the J end by 2 bases, with 13 bases between. Germline V gene lookup returns CDR1 MGHRA and CDR2 YSYEKL. This CDR3 comprises 16 residues. As DNA, the CDR3 is TGCGCCAGCAGCCAAGAGGAGGGGATGGGGAACTATGGCTACACCTTC. The encoded protein is CASSQEEGMGNYGYTF.

This clone was observed once. The chain joins TRBV14 to TRBJ2-2; D not certain. Trimming took 4 bases from V and 2 from J, leaving 14 bases between them. The CDR3 totals 16 residues. CDR1 and CDR2 (germline): SGHDN, FVKESK. CDR3 bases: TGTGCCAGCAGCCCAACACGAAGGAGAAACACCGGGGAGCTGTTTTTT. As protein: CASSPTRRRNTGELFF.

The CDR3 sequence: CAWSDPRLNEKLFF. Written as DNA, the CDR3 is TGTGCCTGGAGTGATCCGAGGCTTAATGAAAAACTGTTTTTT. The gene calls are TRBV30 and TRBJ1-4, with no clear D. V gave up 1 base and J gave up 4 bases, with 10 bases separating them. Per the germline V gene, CDR1 is GTSNPN and CDR2 is SVGIG (reference sequence). CDR3 size: 14 residues.

The chain has TRBV5-1 and TRBJ2-5, with D tentatively TRBD2 (5 bases). V was shortened by 0 bases and J by 5 bases, with 14 bases between the two germline ends. Per the germline V gene, CDR1 is SGHRS and CDR2 is YFSETQ. The CDR3 is 15 residues long. CDR3 loop: CASSLDPGVVETQYF. The CDR3, as DNA: TGCGCCAGCAGCTTGGATCCCGGGGTGGTGGAGACCCAGTACTTC.

The chain combines TRBV7-3 with TRBJ1-1, with no clear D. V was shortened by 3 bases and J by 1 base, with 6 bases between the two germline ends. The CDR3 is 13 amino acids. Germline lookup yields CDR1 SGHTA and CDR2 FQGTGA. CDR3 in amino acids: CASSFGRNTEAFF. The CDR3 DNA is TGTGCCAGCAGCTTTGGGAGGAACACTGAAGCTTTCTTT.

This clone showed up just a few times. The chain recombines TRBV6-6 with TRBJ2-7; D possibly corresponds to TRBD2 (6 bases). V was clipped by 5 bases and J by 2 bases, with 19 bases between them. Germline lookup yields CDR1 MNHNY and CDR2 SVGAGI (reference sequence). This CDR3 spans 16 amino acids. DNA for the CDR3: TGTGCCAGCAGTCACCAACCCACGGGAGTAACCTACGAGCAGTACTTC. Translated, it gives CASSHQPTGVTYEQYF.